The rows below give T cell receptor beta chains drawn from one sample of a study of radiotherapy plus CTLA-4 blockade in lung cancer. Here immunoSEQ multiplex PCR was the method, and the copy in TCRdb shows in-frame clones only, minus some. The sample contains 90,000 to 95,000 clones, roughly four fifths of which appear only once. Here the sequenced sample was peripheral blood, taken from a patient treated with radiotherapy plus ipilimumab. All receptors come from a human donor with non-small cell lung cancer who had stable disease on radiotherapy plus ipilimumab. Both conserved end residues are trimmed from each CDR3.

v_call	cdr3_aa
TRBV7-6	ASSLRGSGTQY
TRBV20-1	SASSADTQY
TRBV28	ASRGAISYEQY
TRBV30	AWTSGGQGNYGYT
TRBV6-9	ASTLAGPGGEQY
TRBV9	ASSGLRDGSSYEQY
TRBV5-5	ASSLYEGGRNEQF
TRBV11-2	ASSLRGADYGYT
TRBV28	ASSSLGTNQPQH
TRBV7-9	ASSPILAAYYEQY
TRBV14	ASSPGTSGGLYEQY
TRBV15	ATSRDSGLGDIQY
TRBV18	ASSPPRQDNQPQH
TRBV29-1	SVGTDYNSPLH
TRBV6-1	ASSEAGRFQETQY
TRBV6-9	ASSYSTGLARDEQF
TRBV27	ASRPHRGENTEAF
TRBV6-1	ASSDAPSYEQY
TRBV7-9	ASSLSRARGTEAF
TRBV29-1	SVVGDSKNTQY
TRBV5-4	ASRAGLAGGSEQF
TRBV5-1	ASSPGGQGAYGYT
TRBV2	ASSVGGGLYEQY
TRBV5-1	ASSLVDARVEQY
TRBV7-9	ASSGTGVNQPQH
TRBV19	ASSWQGGTEAF
TRBV6-1	ASSELAGGQETQY
TRBV21-1	ASSKHRLSNQPQH
TRBV5-6	ASSPGTGKGAYGYT
TRBV6-1	ASSEARGSRGTEAF
TRBV19	ASSVRENEEKLF
TRBV4-2	ASSQESGGQPQH